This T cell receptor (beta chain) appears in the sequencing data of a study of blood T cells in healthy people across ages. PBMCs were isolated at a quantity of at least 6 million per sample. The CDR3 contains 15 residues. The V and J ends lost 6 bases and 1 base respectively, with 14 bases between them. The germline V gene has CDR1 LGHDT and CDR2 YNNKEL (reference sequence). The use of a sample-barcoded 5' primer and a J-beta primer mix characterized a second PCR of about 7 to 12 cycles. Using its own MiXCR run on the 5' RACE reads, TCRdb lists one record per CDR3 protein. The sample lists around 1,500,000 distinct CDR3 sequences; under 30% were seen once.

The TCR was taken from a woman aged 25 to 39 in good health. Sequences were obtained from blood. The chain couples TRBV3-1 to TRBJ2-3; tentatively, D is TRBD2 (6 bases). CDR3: CASRQTSEGTDTQYF. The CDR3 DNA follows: TGTGCCAGCAGACAGACTAGTGAAGGCACAGATACGCAGTATTTT.